Listed here are 20 T cell receptor beta chains from one sample, sequenced in a study of T cells in Graves' hyperthyroidism and ophthalmopathy. RNA transcripts gave rise to amplified TCR beta CDR3 regions. First-round RT-PCR targeting the TCR CDR3 was performed with the HTBI primer set. TCRdb fed the multiplex PCR reads into MiXCR, producing one record per CDR3 protein. The table records approximately 300,000 distinct CDR3 sequences, approximately 15% of them present only once. Sample: blood. These receptor sequences come from a woman in her sixties with Graves' ophthalmopathy.

The chain is built from TRBV11-2 and TRBJ2-7; the match to TRBD1 covers 7 bases. V was pared by 5 bases and J by 5 bases, with 6 bases of the junction left unmatched. This CDR3 has 13 residues. The V gene's germline CDR1 is SGHAT and CDR2 FQNNGV. The DNA for the CDR3 is TGTGCCAGCAGCCTCAGGGGGTTGAACGAGCAGTACTTC. Protein: CASSLRGLNEQYF.

The rearrangement links TRBV10-3 to TRBJ2-5; D assignment may be TRBD1 or TRBD2 (5 bases each). This CDR3 contains 14 residues. The germline gives CDR1 ENHRY, CDR2 SYGVKD. With 2 bases removed from V and 5 bases from J, the gap between germline ends came to 12 bases. CDR3 in DNA: TGTGCCATCAGTGAGCCAGGGACGTCGGAGACCCAGTACTTC. This translates into CAISEPGTSETQYF.

This clonotype was counted a few times. The chain employs TRBV2 and TRBJ2-7; the match to TRBD1 covers 9 bases. CDR3 length: 12 residues. V trimming: 6 bases; J trimming: 5 bases; junction bases outside the gene matches: 2. From germline, CDR1 is SNHLY and CDR2 FYNNEI. DNA for the CDR3: TGTGCCAGCAGGGGACAGGGCCACGAGCAGTACTTC. Its protein is CASRGQGHEQYF.

There are many counts of this clonotype. The chain couples TRBV6-1 to TRBJ2-3, with 8 bases lining up with TRBD1. V shed 5 bases and J 6 bases; nucleotides not matched to a gene: 7. CDR1 MNHNS and CDR2 SASEGT come from the germline V gene. CDR3 length equals 14 residues. The CDR3 nucleotides read TGTGCCAGCAGTTTGGGACAGGTGGTGGATACGCAGTATTTT. This gives the protein CASSLGQVVDTQYF.

This clonotype was picked up many times. V and J are TRBV4-3 and TRBJ2-7; 7 bases fit TRBD2. The CDR3 runs 16 residues. V trimming: 4 bases; J trimming: 2 bases; junction bases outside the gene matches: 11. Germline V gene lookup returns CDR1 LGHNA and CDR2 YSLEER. In DNA, the CDR3 is TGCGCCAGCAGCCTACTGAGGAGCGGGATACCCTACGAGCAGTACTTC. Translation: CASSLLRSGIPYEQYF.

This clonotype was recorded at least ten times. The chain couples TRBV7-2 to TRBJ1-3; no clear D. This CDR3 has 13 residues. From germline, CDR1 is SGHTA and CDR2 FQGNSA. V shed 2 bases and J shed 7 bases, with 9 bases lying between them. The CDR3 here is CASSLSWGNTIYF. CDR3 in DNA: TGTGCCAGCAGCTTATCGTGGGGTAACACCATATATTTT. The complete variable domain, with remaining parts taken from reference TRBV7-2 and TRBJ1-3, reads GAGVSQSPSNKVTEKGKDVELRCDPISGHTALYWYRQSLGQGLEFLIYFQGNSAPDKSGLPSDRFSAERTGGSVSTLTIQRTQQEDSAVYLCASSLSWGNTIYFGEGSWLTVV.

This clonotype was seen many times. The genes are TRBV7-2 and TRBJ1-1; the match to TRBD1 covers 9 bases. Germline V gene sequence: CDR1 SGHTA, CDR2 FQGNSA. This CDR3 contains 15 residues. J lost 3 bases, V lost 2 bases, and 4 bases had no gene match. This CDR3 reads CASSLPDRGDTEAFF. CDR3 in DNA: TGTGCCAGCAGCTTACCGGACAGGGGAGACACTGAAGCTTTCTTT.

This clonotype was counted ten times or more. J is TRBJ2-5 and V is TRBV6-2 or TRBV6-3; perhaps TRBD1 as D (5 bases). Trimming stripped 5 bases from V and 4 bases from J, with 17 bases between. This CDR3 comprises 15 residues. Germline V gene lookup returns CDR1 MNHEY and CDR2 SVGEGT. The CDR3 loop is CASSTYQGKGETQYF. CDR3 DNA sequence: TGTGCCAGCAGTACGTACCAGGGAAAGGGAGAGACCCAGTACTTC.

Many counts were recorded for this clonotype. The chain is built from TRBV7-2 and TRBJ2-7; D gene ambiguous. The CDR3 totals 13 residues. The V end was cut by 3 bases, the J end by 1 base, with 7 bases between. The germline V gene encodes CDR1 SGHTA and CDR2 FQGNSA. This CDR3 reads CASSFRFSYEQYF. The CDR3 bases are TGTGCCAGCAGCTTCCGGTTTTCCTACGAGCAGTACTTC.

This clonotype was counted many times. Compared with germline, one end of the junction differs, possibly owing to a read error. This chain connects TRBV5-1 to TRBJ1-5, with TRBD1 identical over 8 bases. The length of the CDR3 is 13 residues. Per germline, CDR1 SGHRS and CDR2 YFSETQ. The CDR3 spells CASSLDRDQPQHF. CDR3 nucleotide sequence: TGTGCCAGCAGTTTGGACAGGGATCAGCCCCAGCATTTT.

This clonotype came up many times. The V and J genes are TRBV2 and TRBJ1-2; D is unresolved. The CDR3 covers 11 residues. CDR1 is SNHLY and CDR2 is FYNNEI in the germline V gene. Trimming took 7 bases from V and 11 from J, leaving 14 bases between them. CDR3 amino acids: CASTLSGGYTF. CDR3 nucleotides: TGTGCCAGCACCCTCTCGGGCGGTTACACCTTC.

This clonotype was seen at least ten times. This chain links TRBV12-3 or TRBV12-4 with TRBJ1-1; no reliable D call. CDR3 length equals 13 residues. Trimming took off 4 bases at V and 4 bases at J, with 10 bases between the two ends. The CDR3 coding sequence is TGTGCCAGCAGTTCCCGGGAAGGCACTGAAGCTTTCTTT. It codes for CASSSREGTEAFF.

The J gene is TRBJ2-1, the V gene TRBV20-1; the match to TRBD2 covers 10 bases. The CDR3 contains 16 residues. Germline assignment: CDR1 DFQATT and CDR2 SNEGSKA (reference sequence). V dropped 1 base and J dropped 6; count of bases not matched to a gene: 9. The CDR3 DNA sequence: TGCAGTGCTAGAGCATTACTAGCGGGGTCCCCCAATGAGCAGTTCTTC. Encoded protein: CSARALLAGSPNEQFF.

V and J are TRBV12-3 or TRBV12-4 and TRBJ2-7; 8 nucleotides align to TRBD2. The CDR3 length is 13 residues. V lost 6 bases and J lost 4; bases outside the gene matches: 5. The CDR3 spells CASRTSVGYEQYF. CDR3 coding DNA: TGTGCCAGCAGGACTAGCGTCGGGTACGAGCAGTACTTC.

This chain uses TRBV6-1 with TRBJ1-2; D unresolved. Trimming took off 1 base at V and 4 bases at J, with 7 bases between the two ends. The germline V gene encodes CDR1 MNHNS and CDR2 SASEGT. This CDR3 has 13 residues. The CDR3 DNA reads as TGTGCCAGCAGTGAAGGACGTATCTATGGCTACACCTTC. It specifies CASSEGRIYGYTF.

Ten or more counts support this clonotype. The V gene is TRBV30, the J gene TRBJ2-7, with D maybe TRBD1 (6 bases). CDR3 size: 14 residues. The germline gives CDR1 GTSNPN, CDR2 SVGIG (reference sequence). Trimming took off 2 bases at V and 7 bases at J, with 18 bases between the two ends. The CDR3 DNA is TGTGCCTGGAGTACCTCGGGACATCTACGAGAGCAGTACTTC. This gives the protein CAWSTSGHLREQYF.

This chain connects TRBV12-3 or TRBV12-4 to TRBJ2-1; 8 bases align to TRBD1. After removal of 4 bases from V and 12 bases from J, the junction contained 5 bases not matched to a gene. The CDR3 covers 12 residues. The CDR3 nucleotides are TGTGCCAGCAGTTCGGACAGGGCGACGCAGTTCTTC. It encodes CASSSDRATQFF.

This clonotype was recorded at least ten times. The CDR3 reads CASSESWVQDPEAFF. The CDR3, as DNA: TGTGCCAGCAGTGAGTCATGGGTGCAGGACCCTGAAGCTTTCTTT. V gene TRBV2 combines with J gene TRBJ1-1; no clear D gene. CDR3 length: 15 residues. The V gene's germline CDR1 is SNHLY and CDR2 FYNNEI. V was clipped by 3 bases and J by 6 bases, with 17 bases between them.

V gene TRBV9 combines with J gene TRBJ2-3; D gene unclear. V was pared by 0 bases and J by 1 base, with 12 bases between. There are 16 residues in the CDR3. Germline V CDR1 and CDR2: SGDLS, YYNGEE. The CDR3 sequence is CASSVAASWGTDTQYF. The CDR3 nucleotides read TGTGCCAGCAGCGTAGCGGCATCCTGGGGCACAGATACGCAGTATTTT.

The table lists this clonotype with a few counts. V and J are TRBV29-1 and TRBJ2-3; D may be TRBD1 (6 bases). The CDR3 runs 15 residues. Germline V gene lookup returns CDR1 SQVTM and CDR2 ANQGSEA. The V gene lost 7 bases and the J gene lost 2 bases, with 19 bases spanning the gap. The DNA of the CDR3 is TGCAGCGCACTCGGCGGGCAGGGGTCCACAGATACGCAGTATTTT. Protein product: CSALGGQGSTDTQYF.